Shown below are 3 T cell receptor beta chains from a single sample sequenced in a study of cytomegalovirus exposure and HLA in healthy donors. Primers included in the PCR were 60 Vbeta and 13 Jbeta primers. Generated by immunoSEQ multiplex PCR, the TCRdb table keeps only in-frame clones and is missing some. The sample includes over 150,000 clones, 68% of them seen just once. Input material: PBMCs. The receptors shown here come from a woman aged 35 to 49 in good health and CMV-seropositive.

The rearrangement uses TRBV6-1 and TRBJ2-5, with unresolved D. Germline V gives CDR1 MNHNS, CDR2 SASEGT. V dropped 2 bases and J dropped 1 base, with 8 bases sitting between them. The CDR3 loop spans 14 amino acids. The CDR3 spells CASSEPTAQETQYF. The CDR3 bases are TGTGCCAGCAGTGAACCCACAGCCCAAGAGACCCAGTACTTC.

V is TRBV10-3 and J is TRBJ2-3; 16 positions agree with TRBD2. Germline V gene lookup returns CDR1 ENHRY and CDR2 SYGVKD. J lost 4 bases, V lost 4 bases, and 5 bases had no gene match. The CDR3 spans 17 residues. The CDR3 is CAISGGLAGGLADTQYF. The DNA of the CDR3 is TGTGCCATCAGTGGGGGACTAGCGGGGGGGCTGGCAGATACGCAGTATTTT.

This clone has a handful of counts. The chain has TRBV12-5 and TRBJ2-5; no definite D call. The germline gives CDR1 LGHNT, CDR2 FRNRAP. The CDR3 consists of 17 residues. The germline V and J ends were trimmed by 2 bases and 5 bases, with 21 bases remaining between them. The CDR3: CASGLIVRRGSRETQYF. CDR3 DNA: TGTGCTAGTGGTTTGATCGTACGTAGAGGCAGCCGGGAGACCCAGTACTTC.